This is a list of T cell receptor beta chains from one sample in a study of T cell responses to AZD1222 COVID-19 vaccine. The method was immunoSEQ multiplex PCR; TCRdb's version includes in-frame clones alone and lacks a portion of them. The sample records 90,000 to 120,000 clones, 87% being singletons. The material was peripheral blood, obtained 28 days after the second AZD1222 dose. The receptors stem from an adult who received the AZD1222 COVID-19 vaccine. Both conserved end residues are part of each CDR3. Fields, in order: CDR3 length, clone size, D gene, J gene, V gene, CDR3 DNA, CDR3 protein. The D gene is left open where the match is weak. Clone size appears in some rows only: once, few, many, or a class for an expanded clone.

CDR3 length: 15
clone size: -
D gene: -
J gene: TRBJ2-1
V gene: TRBV24-1
CDR3 DNA: TGTGCCACCAGTCCGACGGGCCATTCCTACAATGAGCAGTTCTTC
CDR3 protein: CATSPTGHSYNEQFF

CDR3 length: 18
clone size: -
D gene: TRBD2
J gene: TRBJ2-5
V gene: TRBV3-1/TRBV3-2
CDR3 DNA: TGTGCCAGCAGCCAAGTATGGGCCTATAGCGGGAGTAAGAAGACCCAGTACTTC
CDR3 protein: CASSQVWAYSGSKKTQYF

CDR3 length: 15
clone size: -
D gene: -
J gene: TRBJ1-5
V gene: TRBV5-8
CDR3 DNA: TGTGCCAGCAGCTTGGGTCAGTATAGCAATCAGCCCCAGCATTTT
CDR3 protein: CASSLGQYSNQPQHF

CDR3 length: 19
clone size: -
D gene: -
J gene: TRBJ2-3
V gene: TRBV21-1
CDR3 DNA: -
CDR3 protein: CASSEVGCGTGVRTDTQYF

CDR3 length: 14
clone size: -
D gene: -
J gene: TRBJ1-5
V gene: TRBV6-2/TRBV6-3
CDR3 DNA: TGTGCCAGCAGTCCACAGGGTGGAAATCAGCCCCAGCATTTT
CDR3 protein: CASSPQGGNQPQHF

CDR3 length: 16
clone size: -
D gene: -
J gene: TRBJ2-1
V gene: TRBV28
CDR3 DNA: TGTGCCAGCAGTTTATGGCAGCGTACTGACTACAATGAGCAGTTCTTC
CDR3 protein: CASSLWQRTDYNEQFF

CDR3 length: 15
clone size: -
D gene: -
J gene: TRBJ1-1
V gene: TRBV9
CDR3 DNA: TGTGCCAGCAGCACATCGGGAGGGATGAACACTGAAGCTTTCTTT
CDR3 protein: CASSTSGGMNTEAFF

CDR3 length: 16
clone size: -
D gene: TRBD2
J gene: TRBJ2-3
V gene: TRBV5-5
CDR3 DNA: TGTGCCAGCAGCTTCCCCAGCGGGAGAGACACAGATACGCAGTATTTT
CDR3 protein: CASSFPSGRDTDTQYF

CDR3 length: 14
clone size: -
D gene: TRBD1
J gene: TRBJ2-3
V gene: TRBV13
CDR3 DNA: TGTGCCAGCAGCGAGGGGACAGGGGAAAATACGCAGTATTTT
CDR3 protein: CASSEGTGENTQYF

CDR3 length: 13
clone size: -
D gene: -
J gene: TRBJ1-1
V gene: TRBV27
CDR3 DNA: TGTGCCAGCAGTTTACAGGGATACACTGAAGCTTTCTTT
CDR3 protein: CASSLQGYTEAFF

CDR3 length: 14
clone size: -
D gene: -
J gene: TRBJ2-1
V gene: TRBV6-4
CDR3 DNA: TGTGCCAGCTCCTTACACAGCTCCTACAATGAGCAGTTCTTC
CDR3 protein: CASSLHSSYNEQFF

CDR3 length: 15
clone size: once
D gene: TRBD1
J gene: TRBJ2-2
V gene: TRBV7-7
CDR3 DNA: TGTGCTAGCAGCCATCGACAGGGGAACACCGGGGAGCTGTTTTTT
CDR3 protein: CASSHRQGNTGELFF

CDR3 length: 15
clone size: -
D gene: TRBD2
J gene: TRBJ2-3
V gene: TRBV6-5
CDR3 DNA: TGTGCCAGCAGATTGGGCGGGAGGAGTACAGATACGCAGTATTTT
CDR3 protein: CASRLGGRSTDTQYF

CDR3 length: 14
clone size: -
D gene: -
J gene: TRBJ2-1
V gene: TRBV6-1
CDR3 DNA: TGTGCCAGCAGTGACAACGGGTTCTACAATGAGCAGTTCTTC
CDR3 protein: CASSDNGFYNEQFF

CDR3 length: 14
clone size: -
D gene: -
J gene: TRBJ1-4
V gene: TRBV7-8
CDR3 DNA: TGTGCCAGCAATACTCAGGCAGGGAGTGAAAAACTGTTTTTT
CDR3 protein: CASNTQAGSEKLFF

CDR3 length: 13
clone size: -
D gene: TRBD1
J gene: TRBJ1-5
V gene: TRBV19
CDR3 DNA: TGTGCCAGTAGTAAGACAGGGGCTCAGCCCCAGCATTTT
CDR3 protein: CASSKTGAQPQHF

CDR3 length: 14
clone size: -
D gene: -
J gene: TRBJ1-5
V gene: TRBV5-5
CDR3 DNA: TGTGCCAGCAGCTTGGTGCCTAGCAATCAGCCCCAGCATTTT
CDR3 protein: CASSLVPSNQPQHF

CDR3 length: 16
clone size: -
D gene: TRBD1
J gene: TRBJ1-6
V gene: TRBV30
CDR3 DNA: TGTGCCTGGAGTGTACCTAGAACAGGGGGCAGGTCACCCCTCCACTTT
CDR3 protein: CAWSVPRTGGRSPLHF

CDR3 length: 12
clone size: few
D gene: -
J gene: TRBJ1-1
V gene: TRBV30
CDR3 DNA: TGTGCCTGGAGTGGAGGGAACACTGAAGCTTTCTTT
CDR3 protein: CAWSGGNTEAFF

CDR3 length: 15
clone size: -
D gene: -
J gene: TRBJ1-5
V gene: TRBV13
CDR3 DNA: TGTGCCAGCAGCTTAGGGGCGGGAAGGGATCAGCCCCAGCATTTT
CDR3 protein: CASSLGAGRDQPQHF

CDR3 length: 18
clone size: once
D gene: TRBD1
J gene: TRBJ1-5
V gene: TRBV24-1
CDR3 DNA: TGTGCCACCAGTGATTCGGACAGGGGGGCTAATAGCAATCAGCCCCAGCATTTT
CDR3 protein: CATSDSDRGANSNQPQHF

CDR3 length: 15
clone size: -
D gene: -
J gene: TRBJ2-7
V gene: TRBV10-3
CDR3 DNA: TGTGCCATCAGCCGACCCCTCTCTGCGCCTGGCGAGCAGTACTTC
CDR3 protein: CAISRPLSAPGEQYF

CDR3 length: 13
clone size: -
D gene: TRBD2
J gene: TRBJ2-5
V gene: TRBV7-7
CDR3 DNA: TGTGCTAGCAGCAGACTAGCTCAAGAGACCCAGTACTTC
CDR3 protein: CASSRLAQETQYF

CDR3 length: 14
clone size: -
D gene: TRBD2
J gene: TRBJ2-5
V gene: TRBV7-2
CDR3 DNA: TGTGCCAGCAGCTTAGCGGGAGGGCCCGAGACCCAGTACTTC
CDR3 protein: CASSLAGGPETQYF

CDR3 length: 16
clone size: once
D gene: TRBD2
J gene: TRBJ2-7
V gene: TRBV7-2
CDR3 DNA: TGTGCCAGCAGCTTAGTCTCAGGGACTTTAGCGGGTGGGCAGTACTTC
CDR3 protein: CASSLVSGTLAGGQYF

CDR3 length: 14
clone size: -
D gene: -
J gene: TRBJ2-7
V gene: TRBV28
CDR3 DNA: TGTGCCAGCAGTTTATTAGCCCTTCCCTACGAGCAGTACTTC
CDR3 protein: CASSLLALPYEQYF

CDR3 length: 14
clone size: -
D gene: -
J gene: TRBJ1-1
V gene: TRBV14
CDR3 DNA: TGTGCCAGCAGCCCCTTGACGGGGAACACTGAAGCTTTCTTT
CDR3 protein: CASSPLTGNTEAFF

CDR3 length: 13
clone size: few
D gene: -
J gene: TRBJ1-1
V gene: TRBV3-1/TRBV3-2
CDR3 DNA: TGTGCCAGCAGCCAGCCGGGAGGACAGCAAGCTTTCTTT
CDR3 protein: CASSQPGGQQAFF

CDR3 length: 15
clone size: -
D gene: -
J gene: TRBJ2-1
V gene: TRBV7-9
CDR3 DNA: TGTGCCAGCAGCTTATTTCGTGATATCGTCAATGAGCAGTTCTTC
CDR3 protein: CASSLFRDIVNEQFF

CDR3 length: 17
clone size: -
D gene: TRBD1
J gene: TRBJ1-1
V gene: TRBV14
CDR3 DNA: TGTGCCAGCAGCCCATCAGGGACAGGGGGGTTTCTCGCTGAAGCTTTCTTT
CDR3 protein: CASSPSGTGGFLAEAFF

CDR3 length: 15
clone size: -
D gene: -
J gene: TRBJ2-7
V gene: TRBV5-4
CDR3 DNA: TGTGCCAGCAGCCCAGATGGTAACATCAAGGGCGAGCAGTACTTC
CDR3 protein: CASSPDGNIKGEQYF

CDR3 length: 16
clone size: -
D gene: -
J gene: TRBJ1-5
V gene: TRBV28
CDR3 DNA: TGTGCCAGCAGAACTACAGGGTCCCTCCAATACCAGCCCCAGCATTTT
CDR3 protein: CASRTTGSLQYQPQHF

CDR3 length: 16
clone size: -
D gene: TRBD1
J gene: TRBJ2-1
V gene: TRBV18
CDR3 DNA: TGTGCCAGCTCACCGAAGACAGGGGGCGTATACAATGAGCAGTTCTTC
CDR3 protein: CASSPKTGGVYNEQFF